This TCR beta chain was captured in a study of blood T cell repertoires in COVID-19. Per the authors' pipeline: From reference gene primer amplification, estimates of nucleated cell counts were derived. Clones were read by immunoSEQ multiplex PCR, and TCRdb kept only the in-frame ones, dropping some. That table gives V, J and clone size, and the DNA gave D and trimming. The repertoire consists of roughly 150,000 clones, with 84% occurring once and the leading ten covering less than 3%. This clone has only one observation. V shed 3 bases and J shed 7 bases, with 28 bases lying between them. Germline CDR1 MDHEN, CDR2 SYDVKM. The CDR3 runs to 18 residues.

This receptor was taken from a woman aged 80 or over with COVID-19, enrolled during active disease. V and J are TRBV28 and TRBJ2-7; TRBD1 is a possible D gene (6 bases). Sequencing was carried out using peripheral blood. The CDR3 coding sequence is TGTGCCAGCAGTTTTTGGATTACGGACAGCGAACCCCCCGGTGAGCAGTACTTC. Translation gives CASSFWITDSEPPGEQYF.